These 4 T cell receptor beta chains share one sample of origin, sequenced in a study of T cell changes during pregnancy in multiple sclerosis. Clones were sequenced by immunoSEQ multiplex PCR, and TCRdb holds only the in-frame ones, with some missing. The sample has 90,000 or so clones; approximately 90% are singletons. This specimen consisted of peripheral blood, obtained before pregnancy. The receptors shown here come from a female donor with multiple sclerosis, enrolled in a pregnancy study.

This chain connects TRBV7-8 to TRBJ1-5; possible D gene TRBD1, 6 bases. Germline CDR1 is SGHVS and CDR2 is FQNEAQ. CDR3 length: 15 amino acids. The V and J ends lost 4 bases and 0 bases respectively, with 10 bases between them. CDR3 residues: CASSWTAHSNQPQHF. The CDR3 DNA sequence: TGTGCCAGCAGCTGGACAGCCCATAGCAATCAGCCCCAGCATTTT.

The V call is TRBV7-2, the J call TRBJ1-2; D might be TRBD1 (6 bases). V shed 1 base and J shed 0 bases, with 15 bases lying between them. CDR3 size: 17 residues. Germline-derived CDR1 and CDR2 are SGHTA and FQGNSA. As DNA, the CDR3 is TGTGCCAGCAGCTTAGGAGTCAGGGGCGCATCTAACTATGGCTACACCTTC. As protein: CASSLGVRGASNYGYTF.

V is TRBV18 and J is TRBJ2-1; D is uncertain. Germline loops: CDR1 KGHSH, CDR2 LQKENI. The CDR3 spans 13 residues. Trimming removed 1 base at V and 3 bases at J, with 4 bases between. CDR3 in DNA: TGTGCCAGCTCACCACTCAGCTACAATGAGCAGTTCTTC. Translated, it gives CASSPLSYNEQFF.

CDR3 nucleotides: TGTGCCTGGAGGGCACAGGGGGGTCCAGATACGCAGTATTTT. Translated, it gives CAWRAQGGPDTQYF. The chain carries TRBV30 and TRBJ2-3, with 8 nucleotides matching TRBD1. The germline V gene encodes CDR1 GTSNPN and CDR2 SVGIG (reference sequence). The CDR3 spans 14 residues. Trimming cost V 3 bases and J 4 bases; bases outside gene matches: 6. The full variable domain, with the rest looked up from reference TRBV30 and TRBJ2-3, is SQTIHQWPATLVQPVGSPLSLECTVEGTSNPNLYWYRQAAGRGLQLLFYSVGIGQISSEVPQNLSASRPQDRQFILSSKKLLLSDSGFYLCAWRAQGGPDTQYFGPGTRLTVL.